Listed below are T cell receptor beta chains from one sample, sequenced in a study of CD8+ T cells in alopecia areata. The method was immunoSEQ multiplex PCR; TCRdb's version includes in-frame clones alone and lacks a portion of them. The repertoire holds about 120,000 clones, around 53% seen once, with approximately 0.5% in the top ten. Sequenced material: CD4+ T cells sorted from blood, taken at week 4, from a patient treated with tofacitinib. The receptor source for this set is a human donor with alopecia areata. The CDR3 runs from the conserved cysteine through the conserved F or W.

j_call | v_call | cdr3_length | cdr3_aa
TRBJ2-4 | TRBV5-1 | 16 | CASSLAGHHGGNIQYF
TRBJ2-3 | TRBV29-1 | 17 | CSVDRGQHGISTDTQYF
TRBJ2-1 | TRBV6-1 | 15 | CASSDYGTTHNEQFF
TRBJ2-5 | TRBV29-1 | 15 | CSVSGGTGREKTQYF
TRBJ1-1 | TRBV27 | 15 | CASSLSWDPGHGAFF
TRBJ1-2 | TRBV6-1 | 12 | CASSPYGDGYTF
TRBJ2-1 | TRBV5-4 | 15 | CASSLVLAGNNEQFF
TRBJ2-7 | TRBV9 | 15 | CASSGGASSSYEQYF
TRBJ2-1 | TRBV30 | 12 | CAWSVPLSEQFF
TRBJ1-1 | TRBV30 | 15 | CAWSVRSRGNTEAFF